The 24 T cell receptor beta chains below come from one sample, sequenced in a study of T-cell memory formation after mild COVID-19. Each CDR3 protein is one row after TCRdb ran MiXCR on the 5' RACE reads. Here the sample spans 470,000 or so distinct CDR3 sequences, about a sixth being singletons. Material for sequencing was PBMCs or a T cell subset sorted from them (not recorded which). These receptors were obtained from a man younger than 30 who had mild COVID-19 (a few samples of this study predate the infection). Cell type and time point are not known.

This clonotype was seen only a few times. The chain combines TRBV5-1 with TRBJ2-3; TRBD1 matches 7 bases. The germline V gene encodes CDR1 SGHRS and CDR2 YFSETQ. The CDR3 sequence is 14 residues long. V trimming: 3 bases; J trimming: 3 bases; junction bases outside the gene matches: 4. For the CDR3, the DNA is TGCGCCAGCAGCTCCCAGGGACAGACAGATACGCAGTATTTT. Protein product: CASSSQGQTDTQYF.

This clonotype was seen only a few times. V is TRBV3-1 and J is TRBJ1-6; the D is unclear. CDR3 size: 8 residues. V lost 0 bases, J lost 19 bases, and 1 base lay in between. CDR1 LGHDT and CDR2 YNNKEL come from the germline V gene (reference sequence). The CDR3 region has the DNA TGTGCCAGCAGCCAAGAACACTTT. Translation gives CASSQEHF.

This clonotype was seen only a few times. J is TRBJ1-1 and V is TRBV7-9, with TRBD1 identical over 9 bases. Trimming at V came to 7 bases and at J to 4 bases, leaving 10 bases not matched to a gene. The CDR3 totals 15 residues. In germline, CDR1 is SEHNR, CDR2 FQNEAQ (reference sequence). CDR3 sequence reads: CASTPTGGGGTEAFF. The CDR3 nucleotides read TGTGCCAGCACCCCAACAGGGGGCGGGGGCACTGAAGCTTTCTTT.

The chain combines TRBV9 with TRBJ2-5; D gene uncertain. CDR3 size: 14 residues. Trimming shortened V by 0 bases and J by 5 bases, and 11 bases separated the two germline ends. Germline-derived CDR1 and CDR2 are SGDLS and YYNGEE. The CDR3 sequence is CASSVGGDFETQYF. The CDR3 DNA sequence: TGTGCCAGCAGCGTAGGAGGAGATTTCGAGACCCAGTACTTC.

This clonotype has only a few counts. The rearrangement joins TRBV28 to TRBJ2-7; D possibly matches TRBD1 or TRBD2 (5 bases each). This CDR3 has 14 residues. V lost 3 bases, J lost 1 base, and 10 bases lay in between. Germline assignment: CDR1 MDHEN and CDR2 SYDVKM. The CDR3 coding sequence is TGTGCCAGCAGTTTGAGGGGATGGTCCTACGAGCAGTACGTC. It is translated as CASSLRGWSYEQYV.

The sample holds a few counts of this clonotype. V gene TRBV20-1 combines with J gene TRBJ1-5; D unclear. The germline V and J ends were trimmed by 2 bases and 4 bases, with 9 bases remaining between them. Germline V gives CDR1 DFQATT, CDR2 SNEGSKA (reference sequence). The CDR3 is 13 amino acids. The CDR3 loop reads CSARLVGNQPQHF. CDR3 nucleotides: TGCAGTGCTAGACTAGTTGGAAATCAGCCCCAGCATTTT.

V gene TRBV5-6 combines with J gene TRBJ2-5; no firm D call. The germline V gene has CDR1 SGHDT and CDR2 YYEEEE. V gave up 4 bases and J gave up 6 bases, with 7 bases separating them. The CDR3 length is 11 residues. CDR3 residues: CASSIRQTQYF. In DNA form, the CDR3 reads TGTGCCAGCAGCATCAGGCAGACCCAGTACTTC.

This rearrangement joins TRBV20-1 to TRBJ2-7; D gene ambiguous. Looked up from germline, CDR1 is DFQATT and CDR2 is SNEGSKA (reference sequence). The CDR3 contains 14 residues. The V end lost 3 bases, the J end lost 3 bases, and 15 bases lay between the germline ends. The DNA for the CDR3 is TGCAGTGCTAGGGGAAGCGTGAGCTACTACGAGCAGTACTTC. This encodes CSARGSVSYYEQYF.

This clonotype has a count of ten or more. The CDR3 spells CASSPVSSADTQYF. The CDR3 bases are TGCGCCAGCAGCCCAGTCTCGTCAGCAGATACGCAGTATTTT. This chain uses TRBV4-3 with TRBJ2-3; D unresolved. V was pared by 4 bases and J by 4 bases, with 12 bases between. Germline-derived CDR1 and CDR2 are LGHNA and YSLEER. CDR3 length: 14 amino acids.

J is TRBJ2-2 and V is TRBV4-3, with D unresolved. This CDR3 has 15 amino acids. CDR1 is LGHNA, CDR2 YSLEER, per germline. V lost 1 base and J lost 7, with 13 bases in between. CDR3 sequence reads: CASSQGWDSSGELFF. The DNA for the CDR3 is TGCGCCAGCAGCCAAGGATGGGATTCTAGCGGGGAGCTGTTTTTT.

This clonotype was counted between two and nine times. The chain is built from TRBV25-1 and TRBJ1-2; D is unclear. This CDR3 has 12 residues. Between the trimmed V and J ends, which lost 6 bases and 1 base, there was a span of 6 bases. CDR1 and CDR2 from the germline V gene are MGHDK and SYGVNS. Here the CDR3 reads CASRGFNYGYTF. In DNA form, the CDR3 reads TGTGCCAGCAGGGGTTTTAACTATGGCTACACCTTC.

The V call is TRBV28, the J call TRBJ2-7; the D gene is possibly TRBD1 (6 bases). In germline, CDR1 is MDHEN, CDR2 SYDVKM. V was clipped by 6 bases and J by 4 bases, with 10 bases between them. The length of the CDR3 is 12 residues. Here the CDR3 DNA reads TGTGCCAGCAGCAGGACAGAATACGAGCAGTACGTC. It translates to CASSRTEYEQYV.

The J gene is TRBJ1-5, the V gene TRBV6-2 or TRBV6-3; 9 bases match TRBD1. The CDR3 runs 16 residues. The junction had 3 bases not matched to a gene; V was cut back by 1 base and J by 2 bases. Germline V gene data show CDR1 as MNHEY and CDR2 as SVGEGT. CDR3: CASSYLTGGGNQPQHF. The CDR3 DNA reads TGTGCCAGCAGTTACTTGACAGGGGGTGGCAATCAGCCCCAGCATTTT.

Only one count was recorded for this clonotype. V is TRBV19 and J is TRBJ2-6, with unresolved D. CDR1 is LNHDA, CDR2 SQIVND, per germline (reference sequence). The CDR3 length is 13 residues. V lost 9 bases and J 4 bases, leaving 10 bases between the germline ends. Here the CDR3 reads CASLTTGANVLTF. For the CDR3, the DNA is TGTGCCAGCCTTACGACGGGGGCCAACGTCCTGACTTTC.

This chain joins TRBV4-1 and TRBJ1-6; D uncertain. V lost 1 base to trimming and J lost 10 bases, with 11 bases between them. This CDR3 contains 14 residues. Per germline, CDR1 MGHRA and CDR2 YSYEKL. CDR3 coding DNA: TGCGCCAGCAGCCAAGTCCGGGGAGCATCACCCCTCCACTTT. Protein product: CASSQVRGASPLHF.

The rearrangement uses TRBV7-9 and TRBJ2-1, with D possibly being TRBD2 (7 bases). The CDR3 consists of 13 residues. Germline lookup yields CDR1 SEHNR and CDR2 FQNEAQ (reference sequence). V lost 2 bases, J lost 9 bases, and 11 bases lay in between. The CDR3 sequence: CASSLRGGREQFF. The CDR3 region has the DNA TGTGCCAGCAGCTTAAGGGGGGGGCGTGAGCAGTTCTTC.

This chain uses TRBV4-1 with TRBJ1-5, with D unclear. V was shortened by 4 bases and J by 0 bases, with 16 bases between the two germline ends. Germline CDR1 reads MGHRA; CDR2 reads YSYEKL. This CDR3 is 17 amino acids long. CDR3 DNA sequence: TGCGCCAGCAGCCCCACAACGTCAGGATATAGCAATCAGCCCCAGCATTTT. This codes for CASSPTTSGYSNQPQHF.

CDR3 residues: CSARDGANSFYEQYF. The CDR3 DNA reads TGCAGTGCTAGAGATGGCGCTAATTCCTTCTACGAGCAGTACTTC. The gene calls are TRBV20-1 and TRBJ2-7; D is unresolved. The CDR3 contains 15 residues. CDR1 is DFQATT and CDR2 is SNEGSKA in the germline V gene (reference sequence). Trimming cost V 0 bases and J 3 bases, with 15 bases left between them.

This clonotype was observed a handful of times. The CDR3 loop is CATLYGTGTGELFF. The CDR3 nucleotides are TGTGCCACTCTATACGGGACAGGCACCGGGGAGCTGTTTTTT. The gene calls are TRBV6-5 and TRBJ2-2; 8 bases map to TRBD1. CDR3 length equals 14 residues. CDR1 MNHEY and CDR2 SVGAGI come from the germline V gene. J gave up 4 bases and V 10 bases, and 8 bases lay outside the gene matches.

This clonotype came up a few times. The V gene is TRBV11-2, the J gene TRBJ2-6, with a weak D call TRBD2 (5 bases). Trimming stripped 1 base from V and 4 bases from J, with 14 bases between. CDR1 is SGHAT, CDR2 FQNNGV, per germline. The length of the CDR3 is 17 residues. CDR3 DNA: TGTGCCAGCAGCTTAGTTCCGGTCCGGAGGGGGGCCAACGTCCTGACTTTC. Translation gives CASSLVPVRRGANVLTF.

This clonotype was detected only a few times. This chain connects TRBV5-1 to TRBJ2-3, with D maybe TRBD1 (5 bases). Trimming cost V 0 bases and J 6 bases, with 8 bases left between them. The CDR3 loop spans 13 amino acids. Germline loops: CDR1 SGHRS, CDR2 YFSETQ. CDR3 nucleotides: TGCGCCAGCAGCTTGGCAGGGTTGGATACGCAGTATTTT. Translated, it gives CASSLAGLDTQYF.

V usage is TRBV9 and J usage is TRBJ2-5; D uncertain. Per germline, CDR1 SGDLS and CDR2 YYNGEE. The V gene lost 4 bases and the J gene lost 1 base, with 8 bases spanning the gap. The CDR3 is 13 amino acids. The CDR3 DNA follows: TGTGCCAGCAGCCCCCGCCTCCAAGAGACCCAGTACTTC. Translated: CASSPRLQETQYF.

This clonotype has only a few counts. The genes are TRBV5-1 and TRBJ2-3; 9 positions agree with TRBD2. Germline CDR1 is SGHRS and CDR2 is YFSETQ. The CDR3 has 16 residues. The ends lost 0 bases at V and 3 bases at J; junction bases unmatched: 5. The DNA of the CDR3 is TGCGCCAGCAGCTTGGGCCTTAGCGGGGGTACAGATACGCAGTATTTT. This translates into CASSLGLSGGTDTQYF.

The chain's CDR3 is CASSQDYRGGLGSPLHF. The CDR3 DNA reads as TGCGCCAGCAGCCAAGATTATCGCGGAGGCTTAGGATCACCCCTCCACTTT. V is TRBV4-3 and J is TRBJ1-6, with D unresolved. CDR1 is LGHNA and CDR2 is YSLEER in the germline V gene. This CDR3 spans 17 amino acids. V lost 0 bases and J 10 bases, leaving 19 bases between the germline ends.